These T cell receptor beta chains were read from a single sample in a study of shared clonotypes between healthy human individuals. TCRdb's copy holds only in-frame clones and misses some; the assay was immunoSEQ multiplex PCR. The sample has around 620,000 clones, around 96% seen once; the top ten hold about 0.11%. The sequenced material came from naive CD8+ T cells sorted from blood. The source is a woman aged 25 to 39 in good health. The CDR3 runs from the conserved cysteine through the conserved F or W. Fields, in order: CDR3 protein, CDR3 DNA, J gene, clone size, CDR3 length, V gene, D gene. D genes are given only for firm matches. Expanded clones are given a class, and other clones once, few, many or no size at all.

CDR3 protein: CASSSGTANTGELFF; CDR3 DNA: TGCGCCAGCAGCTCCGGGACCGCCAACACCGGGGAGCTGTTTTTT; J gene: TRBJ2-2; clone size: .; CDR3 length: 15; V gene: TRBV5-1; D gene: .
CDR3 protein: CASSLSYRGLEQYF; CDR3 DNA: TGTGCCAGCAGTTTATCTTACAGGGGGCTCGAGCAGTACTTC; J gene: TRBJ2-7; clone size: .; CDR3 length: 14; V gene: TRBV27; D gene: TRBD1
CDR3 protein: CASSELIAGGYNEQFF; CDR3 DNA: TGTGCCAGCAGTGAATTGATAGCGGGAGGATACAATGAGCAGTTCTTC; J gene: TRBJ2-1; clone size: .; CDR3 length: 16; V gene: TRBV25-1; D gene: TRBD2
CDR3 protein: CASSQEDGSLAGSFTYEQYF; CDR3 DNA: TGCGCCAGCAGCCAAGAGGATGGGAGTCTAGCGGGGTCCTTCACCTACGAGCAGTACTTC; J gene: TRBJ2-7; clone size: .; CDR3 length: 20; V gene: TRBV4-1; D gene: TRBD2
CDR3 protein: CASSLWTSGSPSTDTQYF; CDR3 DNA: TGTGCCAGCAGTTTGTGGACTAGCGGGAGTCCTAGCACAGATACGCAGTATTTT; J gene: TRBJ2-3; clone size: .; CDR3 length: 18; V gene: TRBV27; D gene: TRBD2
CDR3 protein: CASSQPWGLGLQETQYF; CDR3 DNA: TGTGCCAGCAGCCAACCTTGGGGACTGGGGCTACAAGAGACCCAGTACTTC; J gene: TRBJ2-5; clone size: .; CDR3 length: 17; V gene: TRBV14; D gene: .
CDR3 protein: CASHGFGEQFF; CDR3 DNA: TGTGCCAGCCATGGGTTCGGGGAGCAGTTCTTC; J gene: TRBJ2-1; clone size: .; CDR3 length: 11; V gene: TRBV5-4; D gene: .
CDR3 protein: CASSEGLRGRHSSNQPQHF; CDR3 DNA: TGTGCCAGCAGTGAAGGTTTACGGGGGCGACACTCTAGCAATCAGCCCCAGCATTTT; J gene: TRBJ1-5; clone size: .; CDR3 length: 19; V gene: TRBV6-1; D gene: .
CDR3 protein: CSVEDRSYEQYF; CDR3 DNA: TGCAGCGTTGAGGACAGATCCTACGAGCAGTACTTC; J gene: TRBJ2-7; clone size: .; CDR3 length: 12; V gene: TRBV29-1; D gene: .
CDR3 protein: CASSLKPEFEAFF; CDR3 DNA: TGCGCCAGCAGCTTAAAACCCGAGTTCGAAGCTTTCTTT; J gene: TRBJ1-1; clone size: .; CDR3 length: 13; V gene: TRBV4-1; D gene: .
CDR3 protein: CASSFGTTNSEQYF; CDR3 DNA: TGTGCCAGCAGTTTCGGGACTACCAACTCCGAGCAGTACTTC; J gene: TRBJ2-7; clone size: .; CDR3 length: 14; V gene: TRBV28; D gene: TRBD2
CDR3 protein: CASSPRTKATNEKLFF; CDR3 DNA: TGTGCCAGCAGCCCCAGGACAAAAGCAACTAATGAAAAACTGTTTTTT; J gene: TRBJ1-4; clone size: .; CDR3 length: 16; V gene: TRBV11-2; D gene: .
CDR3 protein: CASKKYQTSGREDEEQYF; CDR3 DNA: TGTGCCAGCAAAAAATATCAGACTAGCGGGAGGGAGGACGAAGAGCAGTACTTC; J gene: TRBJ2-7; clone size: .; CDR3 length: 18; V gene: TRBV21-1; D gene: .
CDR3 protein: CASSLARTGGKLFF; CDR3 DNA: TGTGCCAGCAGCTTGGCCCGGACAGGGGGTAAACTGTTTTTT; J gene: TRBJ1-4; clone size: .; CDR3 length: 14; V gene: TRBV5-6; D gene: TRBD1
CDR3 protein: CATSSGTGELFF; CDR3 DNA: TGTGCCACCAGCAGCGGAACCGGGGAGCTGTTTTTT; J gene: TRBJ2-2; clone size: .; CDR3 length: 12; V gene: TRBV15; D gene: .
CDR3 protein: CASSFQGLKNSPLHF; CDR3 DNA: TGTGCCAGCAGTTTCCAGGGACTGAAAAATTCACCCCTCCACTTT; J gene: TRBJ1-6; clone size: .; CDR3 length: 15; V gene: TRBV6-5; D gene: .
CDR3 protein: CASSLLAGGYEQYF; CDR3 DNA: TGCGCCAGCAGCTTGTTAGCGGGAGGGTACGAGCAGTACTTC; J gene: TRBJ2-7; clone size: once; CDR3 length: 14; V gene: TRBV5-1; D gene: TRBD2
CDR3 protein: CASRRDSSYEQYF; CDR3 DNA: TGTGCCAGCAGGCGGGATAGCTCCTACGAGCAGTACTTC; J gene: TRBJ2-7; clone size: .; CDR3 length: 13; V gene: TRBV6-6; D gene: .